This is a list of T cell receptor beta chains from one sample in a study of shared clonotypes between healthy human individuals. Produced via immunoSEQ multiplex PCR; TCRdb's table is partial and in-frame only. This repertoire shows some 1 million clones, about 74% found once; its top ten account for nearly 1.5%. Input material: memory CD4+ T cells sorted from blood. These receptors all stem from a young man in good health. CDR3s include the opening cysteine and the closing phenylalanine or tryptophan. A D gene is named only where the DNA matches it firmly. Part of the rows lack a size; the others show once, few, many or a class for expanded clones.

d_call	v_call	j_call	clone_size	cdr3_nt	cdr3_aa
.	TRBV27	TRBJ2-3	few	TGTGCCAGCAGTCCCGAAGGAGGCACCTTCTTCCAAGATACGCAGTATTTT	CASSPEGGTFFQDTQYF
TRBD1	TRBV7-2	TRBJ1-1	.	TGTGCCAGCAGCTTTAGACAGGGTATAAACACTGAAGCTTTCTTT	CASSFRQGINTEAFF
.	TRBV7-6	TRBJ2-1	.	TGTGCCAGCAGCCCCATCCCGGGTGAGCAGTTCTTC	CASSPIPGEQFF
.	TRBV21-1	TRBJ2-7	few	TGTGCCAGCAGCAGATCCGGGACTAGCGGGGGGCCGCTCTCCTACGAGCAGTACTTC	CASSRSGTSGGPLSYEQYF
.	TRBV10-1	TRBJ2-1	.	TGCGCCAGCAGTGAGTCGGGGTGGGCCTCCTACAATGAGCAGTTCTTC	CASSESGWASYNEQFF
.	TRBV2	TRBJ1-5	few	TGTGCCAGCAAGCTGCGGGGGGTAACCGGGCAGCCCCAGCATTTT	CASKLRGVTGQPQHF
TRBD1	TRBV30	TRBJ2-3	few	TGTGCCTGGACCCTGACAGGGGACAGCACAGATACGCAGTATTTT	CAWTLTGDSTDTQYF
.	TRBV2	TRBJ1-3	.	TGTGCCAGCAGTGAACGGCAGCCGCGGACCGGAAACACCATATATTTT	CASSERQPRTGNTIYF
TRBD1	TRBV19	TRBJ1-5	once	TGTGCCAGTAGTATTGGGAGGACAGGGGGCTATCAGCCCCAGCATTTT	CASSIGRTGGYQPQHF
TRBD1	TRBV28	TRBJ2-2	.	TGTGCCAGCAGCCAGGACAGGGTGAACACCGGGGAGCTGTTTTTT	CASSQDRVNTGELFF